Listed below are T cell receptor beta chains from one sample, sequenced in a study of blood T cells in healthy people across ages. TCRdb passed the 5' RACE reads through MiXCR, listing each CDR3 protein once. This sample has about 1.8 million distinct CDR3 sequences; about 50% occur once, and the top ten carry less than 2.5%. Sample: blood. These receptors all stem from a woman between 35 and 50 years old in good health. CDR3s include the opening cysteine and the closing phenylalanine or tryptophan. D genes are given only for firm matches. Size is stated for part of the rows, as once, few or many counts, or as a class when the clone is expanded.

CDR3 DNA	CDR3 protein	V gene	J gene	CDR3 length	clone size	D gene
TGCAGCGTCCTCGACAGGGAATATGGCTACACCTTC	CSVLDREYGYTF	TRBV29-1	TRBJ1-2	12	once	TRBD1
TGTGCCACCAGGACAGAGGATGAGCAGTTCTTC	CATRTEDEQFF	TRBV15	TRBJ2-1	11	NA	NA
TGCAGTGCTAGGGGACCCACGAAGTCACCCCTCCACTTT	CSARGPTKSPLHF	TRBV20-1	TRBJ1-6	13	NA	NA
TGTGCCAGCAGCTTGGAACAGATCGAGACCCAGTACTTC	CASSLEQIETQYF	TRBV7-9	TRBJ2-5	13	NA	NA
TGTGCCAGCAGCAACACGGACAGCGCCACCTCCTATGGCTACACCTTC	CASSNTDSATSYGYTF	TRBV13	TRBJ1-2	16	NA	NA
TGTGCCAGCAGCTTAAGGATCGGACAGGGGGCGACTGGGGCCAACGTCCTGACTTTC	CASSLRIGQGATGANVLTF	TRBV7-2	TRBJ2-6	19	NA	TRBD1
TGTGCCAGCAGCTTAGGGGGACAGTTCTCGCAAGAGACCCAGTACTTC	CASSLGGQFSQETQYF	TRBV7-2	TRBJ2-5	16	few	TRBD1
TGTGCCAGCAGCCCAGATGGGGGGTTGAGCACAGATACGCAGTATTTT	CASSPDGGLSTDTQYF	TRBV7-9	TRBJ2-3	16	NA	NA
TGTGCCAGCACTCCCGCCCCAGGGGCCATCGCAGATACGCAGTATTTT	CASTPAPGAIADTQYF	TRBV3-1	TRBJ2-3	16	NA	NA
TGTGCCAGCTCACCACCACAGTCAGATACGCAGTATTTT	CASSPPQSDTQYF	TRBV18	TRBJ2-3	13	once	NA
TGTGCCAGCAGCTTAGCACTTCCGAGCGAGCAGTACTTC	CASSLALPSEQYF	TRBV7-6	TRBJ2-7	13	NA	NA
TGTGCCAGCAGTGCTAGCGGGGGGATACGCACAGATACGCAGTATTTT	CASSASGGIRTDTQYF	TRBV6-1	TRBJ2-3	16	NA	TRBD2
TGTGCCAGCAGGCTTGGACAGGGGGCTGGAAAACTGTTTTTT	CASRLGQGAGKLFF	TRBV12-3/TRBV12-4	TRBJ1-4	14	few	TRBD1
TGTGCCACCAGCAGAGATCAACAGCTCTATGGCTACACCTTC	CATSRDQQLYGYTF	TRBV15	TRBJ1-2	14	NA	NA
TGTGCCAGCAGTTTCTGGGCAGGGATCCAGCCCCAGCATTTT	CASSFWAGIQPQHF	TRBV12-3/TRBV12-4	TRBJ1-5	14	NA	NA
TGTGCCAGCAGGGGGGTGGGCCCCTACAATGAGCAGTTCTTC	CASRGVGPYNEQFF	TRBV25-1	TRBJ2-1	14	NA	NA
TGTGCCAGCAGGCCGCCAGGGGGGAGCTCCTACAATGAGCAGTTCTTC	CASRPPGGSSYNEQFF	TRBV6-2/TRBV6-3	TRBJ2-1	16	NA	NA
TGCGCCAGCAGCCAACTTGGGGGTGAGACCCAGTACTTC	CASSQLGGETQYF	TRBV4-3	TRBJ2-5	13	NA	NA
TGCGCCAGCAGCCCCCCTGGACTAGCGGGGGGCCGGGGGAATGAGCAGTTCTTC	CASSPPGLAGGRGNEQFF	TRBV5-1	TRBJ2-1	18	NA	TRBD2
TGTGCCAGCAGCTTAGTCGGCGGACAGACCGCTGAAGCTTTCTTT	CASSLVGGQTAEAFF	TRBV7-2	TRBJ1-1	15	NA	NA
TGTGCCAGCAGTGAATCCGGGACAGGCAAGTTGGAGCAGTTCTTC	CASSESGTGKLEQFF	TRBV25-1	TRBJ2-1	15	NA	TRBD1
TGTGCCAGCAGTCGAACTAGCGGGGGTCTGCCGGAGACCCAGTACTTC	CASSRTSGGLPETQYF	TRBV28	TRBJ2-5	16	NA	TRBD2
TGTGCCGGAAAACGGGGCAGCGCAACTAATGAAAAACTGTTTTTT	CAGKRGSATNEKLFF	TRBV9	TRBJ1-4	15	few	NA
TGTGCCAGCAGGACGACTAGCGGGGACTCCTACAATGAGCAGTACTTC	CASRTTSGDSYNEQYF	TRBV28	TRBJ2-7	16	NA	TRBD2
TGTGCCAGCAGTTTAAAGGTGGGGGGCCGCAACACAGATACGCAGTATTTT	CASSLKVGGRNTDTQYF	TRBV12-3/TRBV12-4	TRBJ2-3	17	NA	NA
TGTGCCAGCAACGCCCTCTTCACTAGCGGACAAGAGACCCAGTACTTC	CASNALFTSGQETQYF	TRBV6-2/TRBV6-3	TRBJ2-5	16	NA	TRBD2
TGTGCCAGCAGCCCCGGGAGGGGGTTCTACAATGAGCAGTTCTTC	CASSPGRGFYNEQFF	TRBV13	TRBJ2-1	15	few	TRBD2
TGCGCCAGCGGCCAAGTGGACAGGGGCAATTCACCCCTCCACTTT	CASGQVDRGNSPLHF	TRBV4-3	TRBJ1-6	15	NA	TRBD1
TGTGCCATCAGTTTTCTAAGGGGGTTTCAGTACTTC	CAISFLRGFQYF	TRBV10-3	TRBJ2-7	12	NA	NA
TGTGCCAGCATCCCCCCTAGGGGGGGGCCTGGGGCCAACGTCCTGACTTTC	CASIPPRGGPGANVLTF	TRBV21-1	TRBJ2-6	17	few	NA
TGCGCCAGCAGCCAAAGAGGGGGCGTCGTCTCTGGGGCCAACGTCCTGACTTTC	CASSQRGGVVSGANVLTF	TRBV4-1	TRBJ2-6	18	NA	TRBD1
TGTGCCAGCAGTTTAAAAGGGTGGAGCTCCGACGAGCAGTACTTC	CASSLKGWSSDEQYF	TRBV27	TRBJ2-7	15	NA	NA
TGCGCCAGCAGCTTGTGGGGACAGGGAAAGCCTGGCGGGACCCAGTACTTC	CASSLWGQGKPGGTQYF	TRBV5-1	TRBJ2-5	17	few	TRBD1
TGTGCCAGCAGTTTAATGCGGGGAGGCAAAAACATTCAGTACTTC	CASSLMRGGKNIQYF	TRBV12-3/TRBV12-4	TRBJ2-4	15	many	NA
TGTGCCAGCAGTCGTAGGCGCGAGGGGTCCCAGTACTTC	CASSRRREGSQYF	TRBV7-3	TRBJ2-5	13	NA	NA
TGTGCCAGCAGTTACTCGCAGGGGGCCGGGGAGACCCAGTACTTC	CASSYSQGAGETQYF	TRBV6-5	TRBJ2-5	15	few	TRBD1
TGTGCCAGCAGCTGGGGTCGGGGCTCGGAGACCCAGTACTTC	CASSWGRGSETQYF	TRBV7-8	TRBJ2-5	14	NA	NA
TGCAGTGCTGGGACAGGGTATGGCTACACCTTC	CSAGTGYGYTF	TRBV20-1	TRBJ1-2	11	few	TRBD1
TGTGCCAGCAGCTACTACCTGACAGGCTCAGATACGCAGTATTTT	CASSYYLTGSDTQYF	TRBV5-8	TRBJ2-3	15	NA	NA
TGTGCCAGCAGACCTGACAGGGGGTTCGATACGCAGTATTTT	CASRPDRGFDTQYF	TRBV7-9	TRBJ2-3	14	few	TRBD1
TGCAGTGCTAGAGATAGGACAGGGAGGAGTGGCTACACCTTC	CSARDRTGRSGYTF	TRBV20-1	TRBJ1-2	14	NA	TRBD1
TGCAGTATTGGGCGGGGGGTCAATGAGCAGTTCTTC	CSIGRGVNEQFF	TRBV20-1	TRBJ2-1	12	few	TRBD2
TGTGCCAGCCGCGGAACACTAGCGGGGTTTCTGGAGACCCAGTACTTC	CASRGTLAGFLETQYF	TRBV12-3/TRBV12-4	TRBJ2-5	16	NA	TRBD2
TGTGCCAGCAGCCAAGATGGTACTAGCGGGGGGGAAAAAGATACGCAGTATTTT	CASSQDGTSGGEKDTQYF	TRBV4-2	TRBJ2-3	18	NA	TRBD2
TGTGCCAGCAGCTTAGCCCCTATGACTGCAGACGAGCAGTTCTTC	CASSLAPMTADEQFF	TRBV7-9	TRBJ2-1	15	few	NA
TGCAGTGCTACTAGCGGGGGGGGTTCCTACGAGCAGTACTTC	CSATSGGGSYEQYF	TRBV20-1	TRBJ2-7	14	few	TRBD2
TGTGCCAGCAGTGAAGCGGGGAGAGGGTTCGGTGGCTACACCTTC	CASSEAGRGFGGYTF	TRBV6-1	TRBJ1-2	15	NA	NA
TGTGCCAGCAGCGCCACACGGAGGGCTTGGGATACGCAGTATTTT	CASSATRRAWDTQYF	TRBV7-2	TRBJ2-3	15	NA	NA
TGTGCCAGCAGTCCCCGGACAGGATTAGCCTACGAGCAGTACTTC	CASSPRTGLAYEQYF	TRBV27	TRBJ2-7	15	few	TRBD1
TGTGCCAGCAGTTCTGAGGCTCCGGGGAGGGGCTACACCTTC	CASSSEAPGRGYTF	TRBV6-5	TRBJ1-2	14	few	NA
TGCGCCAGCAGTGAGTCGCCGGGTGTAGATACGCAGTATTTT	CASSESPGVDTQYF	TRBV10-1	TRBJ2-3	14	NA	NA
TGTGCCAGCAGCTTAGGGGCACAGGTTCCCGGCAATGAGCAGTACTTC	CASSLGAQVPGNEQYF	TRBV7-3	TRBJ2-7	16	NA	NA
TGCAGTGCTAACCCCGGGGGAACTAATGAAAAACTGTTTTTT	CSANPGGTNEKLFF	TRBV20-1	TRBJ1-4	14	once	NA
TGTGCCAGCAGTTCCTACGACTTTAGCGGGACATCCACAGATACGCAGTATTTT	CASSSYDFSGTSTDTQYF	TRBV6-2/TRBV6-3	TRBJ2-3	18	NA	TRBD2